This TCR beta chain was found in a study of blood T cell repertoires in COVID-19. The overall study: The study drew acute and convalescent COVID-19 samples from the United States, Italy and Spain. PBMCs, B-cell-depleted T cells, or T cells were the source of the cDNA or gDNA that made up the material.

In the authors' workflow: Amplification of reference gene primers provided the estimated nucleated cell counts. Generated by immunoSEQ multiplex PCR, the TCRdb table keeps only in-frame clones and is missing some. V and J calls and clone size are given by that table; D and trimming were obtained from the DNA. Seen here are around 100,000 clones, approximately 86% observed once, and the top ten hold approximately 4.7%. Trimming shortened V by 4 bases and J by 1 base, and 11 bases separated the two germline ends. The CDR3 length is 14 residues. Per germline, CDR1 LGHDT and CDR2 YNNKEL (reference sequence).

The chain uses TRBV3-1 (or the pseudogene TRBV3-2) and TRBJ2-7, with D perhaps TRBD1 (6 bases). The receptor was isolated from a man aged 35 to 55 with acute or convalescent COVID-19. The sample was peripheral blood. The CDR3 region has the DNA TGTGCCAGCAGCCTAGGACAGTGGTCCTACGAGCAGTACTTC. This translates into CASSLGQWSYEQYF.